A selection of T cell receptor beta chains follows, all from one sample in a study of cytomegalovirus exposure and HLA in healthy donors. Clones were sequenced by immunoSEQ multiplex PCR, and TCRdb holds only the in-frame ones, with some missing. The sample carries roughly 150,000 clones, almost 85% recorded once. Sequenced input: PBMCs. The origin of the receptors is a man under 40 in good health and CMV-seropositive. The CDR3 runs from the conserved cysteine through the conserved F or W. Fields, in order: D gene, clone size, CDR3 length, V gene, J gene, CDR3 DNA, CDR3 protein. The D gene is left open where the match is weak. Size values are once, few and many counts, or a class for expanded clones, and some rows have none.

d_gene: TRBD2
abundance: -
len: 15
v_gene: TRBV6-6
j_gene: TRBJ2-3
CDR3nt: TGTGCCTCTGAGGCCCAGCGGGGACCCACAGATACGCAGTATTTT
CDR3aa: CASEAQRGPTDTQYF

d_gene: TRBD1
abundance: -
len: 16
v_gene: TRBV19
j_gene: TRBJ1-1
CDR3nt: TGTGCCATTTCGGGACAGGGGGGGGGAATGAACACTGAAGCTTTCTTT
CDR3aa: CAISGQGGGMNTEAFF

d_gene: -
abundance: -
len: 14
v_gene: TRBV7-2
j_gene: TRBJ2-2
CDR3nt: TGTGCCAGCAGCTTAATGACGGGTACCGGGGAGCTGTTTTTT
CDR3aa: CASSLMTGTGELFF

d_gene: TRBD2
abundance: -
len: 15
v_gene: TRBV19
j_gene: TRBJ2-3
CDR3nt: TGTGCCAGTAGTATGGCGGGGGGTAGCACAGATACGCAGTATTTT
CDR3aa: CASSMAGGSTDTQYF

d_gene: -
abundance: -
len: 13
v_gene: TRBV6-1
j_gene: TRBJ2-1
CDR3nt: TGTGCCAGCAGTGAAAAGGAGACCACTGAGCAGTTCTTC
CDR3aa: CASSEKETTEQFF

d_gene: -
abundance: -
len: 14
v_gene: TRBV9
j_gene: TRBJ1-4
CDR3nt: TGTGCCAGCAGCATGGGGGGGCGGAATGAAAAACTGTTTTTT
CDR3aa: CASSMGGRNEKLFF

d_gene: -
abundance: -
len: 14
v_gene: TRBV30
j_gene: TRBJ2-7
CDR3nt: TGTGCCTGGAGTACGGGACAAGTCCAGTCCGAGCAGTACTTC
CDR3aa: CAWSTGQVQSEQYF

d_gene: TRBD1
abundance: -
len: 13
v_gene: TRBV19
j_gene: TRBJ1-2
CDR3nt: TGTGCCAGTAGCGCAGGGGGCCTCTATGGCTACACCTTC
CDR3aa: CASSAGGLYGYTF

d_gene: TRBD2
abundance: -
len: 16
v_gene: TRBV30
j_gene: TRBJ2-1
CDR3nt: TGTGCCTGGAGTAGGAAGCGGGGGGGCCGGGGAAATGAGCAGTTCTTC
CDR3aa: CAWSRKRGGRGNEQFF

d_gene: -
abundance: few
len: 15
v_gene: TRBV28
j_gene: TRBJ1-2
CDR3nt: TGTGCCAGCAGTCCTCCAATTGGGGCAGGGTTTGGCTACACCTTC
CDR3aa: CASSPPIGAGFGYTF

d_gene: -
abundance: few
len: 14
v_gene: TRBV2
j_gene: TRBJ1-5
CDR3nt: TGTGCCAGCGGGCTGGACAGTAAAGATCAGCCCCAGCATTTT
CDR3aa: CASGLDSKDQPQHF

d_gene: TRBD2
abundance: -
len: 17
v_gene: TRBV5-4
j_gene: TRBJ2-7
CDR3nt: TGTGCCAGCAGCAGAATCGGGACTAGCGGTAGTTCACTCGAGCAGTACTTC
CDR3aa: CASSRIGTSGSSLEQYF

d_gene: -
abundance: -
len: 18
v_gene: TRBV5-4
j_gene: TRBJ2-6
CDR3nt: TGTGCCAGCAGCGCCGGAGATCGGGAGTACGACGGAGCCAACGTCCTGACTTTC
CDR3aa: CASSAGDREYDGANVLTF

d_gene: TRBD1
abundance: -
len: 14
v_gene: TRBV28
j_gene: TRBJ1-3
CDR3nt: TGTGCCAGCAGTCGGACAGGGGCAGGCGACACCATATATTTT
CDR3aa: CASSRTGAGDTIYF

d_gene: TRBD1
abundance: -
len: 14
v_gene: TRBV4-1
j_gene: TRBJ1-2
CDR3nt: TGCGCCAGCAGCCTGGGACAGACTAACTATGGCTACACCTTC
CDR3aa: CASSLGQTNYGYTF

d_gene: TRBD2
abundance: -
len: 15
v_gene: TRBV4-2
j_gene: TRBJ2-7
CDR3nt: TGTGCCAGCAGCCAAGAGACTAGCGGGACCTACGAGCAGTACTTC
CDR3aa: CASSQETSGTYEQYF

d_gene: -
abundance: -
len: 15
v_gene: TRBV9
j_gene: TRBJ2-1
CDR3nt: TGTGCCAGCAGCGTAGGGGCAAGAAGAGGGAATGAGCAGTTCTTC
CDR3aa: CASSVGARRGNEQFF

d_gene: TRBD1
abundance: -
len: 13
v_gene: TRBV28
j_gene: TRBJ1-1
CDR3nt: TGTGCCACCTTACTGGACAGGGCCACTGAAGCTTTCTTT
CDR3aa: CATLLDRATEAFF

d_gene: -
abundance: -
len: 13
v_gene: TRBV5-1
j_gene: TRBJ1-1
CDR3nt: TGCGCCAGCAGCCCTCGACAAGGGAGTGAAGCTTTCTTT
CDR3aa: CASSPRQGSEAFF

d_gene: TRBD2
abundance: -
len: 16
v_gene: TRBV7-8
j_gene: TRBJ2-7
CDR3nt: TGTGCCAGCAGCTTAGGTGGACTAGCGGGGGTATACGAGCAGTACTTC
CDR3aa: CASSLGGLAGVYEQYF

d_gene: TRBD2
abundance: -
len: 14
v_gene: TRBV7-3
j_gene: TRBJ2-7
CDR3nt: TGTGCCAGCAGTCGGGGGGGGCCCCCCAACGAGCAGTACTTC
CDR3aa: CASSRGGPPNEQYF

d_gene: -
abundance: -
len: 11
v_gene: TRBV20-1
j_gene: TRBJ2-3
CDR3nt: TGCAGTGCTAGAGTCTCAGATACGCAGTATTTT
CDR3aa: CSARVSDTQYF

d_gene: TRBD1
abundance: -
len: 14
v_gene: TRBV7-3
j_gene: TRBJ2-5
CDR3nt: TGTGCCAGCAGCCGACAGGGGGCGGAGGAGACCCAGTACTTC
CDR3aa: CASSRQGAEETQYF

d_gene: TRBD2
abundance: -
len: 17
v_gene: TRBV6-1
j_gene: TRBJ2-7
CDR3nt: TGTGCCAGCAGTGCCCAACAACCGAGCGGGGTCCCCTACGAGCAGTACTTC
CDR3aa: CASSAQQPSGVPYEQYF

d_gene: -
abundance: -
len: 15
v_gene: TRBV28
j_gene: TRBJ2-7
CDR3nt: TGTGCCAGCAGTTTGAGTGCGAGTTCCGCCTACGAGCAGTACTTC
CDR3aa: CASSLSASSAYEQYF

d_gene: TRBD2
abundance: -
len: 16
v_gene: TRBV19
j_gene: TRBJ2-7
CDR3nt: TGTGCCAGTAGTATGAGGGCCATAGCGGGGGGCTACGAGCAGTACTTC
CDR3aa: CASSMRAIAGGYEQYF

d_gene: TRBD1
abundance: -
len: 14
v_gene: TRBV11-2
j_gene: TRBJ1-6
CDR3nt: TGTGCCAGCACCCGGACAGGGTATAATTCACCCCTCCACTTT
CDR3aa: CASTRTGYNSPLHF

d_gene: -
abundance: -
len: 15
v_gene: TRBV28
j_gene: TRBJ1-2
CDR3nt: TGTGCCAGCAGGGTGGCCTCGATGGCTAACTATGGCTACACCTTC
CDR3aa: CASRVASMANYGYTF

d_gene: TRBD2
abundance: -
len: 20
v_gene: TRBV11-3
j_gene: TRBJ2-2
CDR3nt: TGTGCCAGCAGCGCCCGGACTAGCGGGAGGGCCGGGTCGAATGACGGGGAGCTGTTTTTT
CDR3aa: CASSARTSGRAGSNDGELFF

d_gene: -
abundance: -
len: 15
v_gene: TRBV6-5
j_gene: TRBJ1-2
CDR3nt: TGTGCCAGCAGTTACTCGAGAACGGCCCAGGGGGGCTACACCTTC
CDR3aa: CASSYSRTAQGGYTF

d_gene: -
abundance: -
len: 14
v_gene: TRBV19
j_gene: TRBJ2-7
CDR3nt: TGTGCCAGTAGTATCGATCAGGGTCATAACGAGCAGTACTTC
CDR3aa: CASSIDQGHNEQYF

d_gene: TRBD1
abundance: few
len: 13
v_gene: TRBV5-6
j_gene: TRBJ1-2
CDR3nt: TGTGCCAGCAGCTACGACAGGGTACTGGGGTACACCTTC
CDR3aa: CASSYDRVLGYTF

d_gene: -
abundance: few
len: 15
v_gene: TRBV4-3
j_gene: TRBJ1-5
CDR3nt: TGCGCCAGCAGCGCTGGGGCAGGGGGCAATCAGCCCCAGCATTTT
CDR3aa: CASSAGAGGNQPQHF

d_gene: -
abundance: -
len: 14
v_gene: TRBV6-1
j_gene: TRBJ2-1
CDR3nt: TGTGCCAGCAGTGATTACGGGGGTGTCTATGAGCAGTTCTTC
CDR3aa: CASSDYGGVYEQFF

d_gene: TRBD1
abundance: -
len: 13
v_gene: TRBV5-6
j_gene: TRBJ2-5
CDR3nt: TGTGCCAGCAGCTCCGACAGGGGCGAGACCCAGTACTTC
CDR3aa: CASSSDRGETQYF

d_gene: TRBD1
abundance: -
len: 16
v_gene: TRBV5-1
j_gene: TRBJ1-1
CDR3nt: TGCGCCAGCAGCTTTGCCCCACAGGGGGCGGGCACTGAAGCTTTCTTT
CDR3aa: CASSFAPQGAGTEAFF

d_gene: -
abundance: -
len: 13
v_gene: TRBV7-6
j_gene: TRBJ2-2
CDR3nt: TGTGCCAGCAGTCTAACAGCGGACGGGGAGCTGTTTTTT
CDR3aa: CASSLTADGELFF

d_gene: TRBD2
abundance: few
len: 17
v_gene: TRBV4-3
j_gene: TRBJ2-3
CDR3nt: TGCGCCAGCAGCCAAGATGGTGCAGCGGGGGGGCCAGATACGCAGTATTTT
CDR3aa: CASSQDGAAGGPDTQYF

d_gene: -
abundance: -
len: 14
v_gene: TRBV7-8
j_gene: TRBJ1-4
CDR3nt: TGTGCCAGCAGCTTAGTAGGGGCGCGTGAAAAACTGTTTTTT
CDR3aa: CASSLVGAREKLFF

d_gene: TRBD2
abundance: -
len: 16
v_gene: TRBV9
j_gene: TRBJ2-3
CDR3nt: TGTGCCAGCACCCTAGGGGGGCGGGGGGTAGGAGATACGCAGTATTTT
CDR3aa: CASTLGGRGVGDTQYF

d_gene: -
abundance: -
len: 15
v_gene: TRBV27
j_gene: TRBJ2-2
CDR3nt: TGTGCCAGCAGTTTAACAGGGCCGGGGACCGGGGAGCTGTTTTTT
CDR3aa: CASSLTGPGTGELFF